This is a list of T cell receptor beta chains from one sample in a study of CD8 T cells in Susac syndrome. TCRdb itself ran the immunoSEQ multiplex PCR reads through MiXCR, one entry per CDR3 protein. This table holds some 130,000 distinct CDR3 sequences, around 94% found once. Sequenced input: CD4+ T cells from PBMCs. These receptors were obtained from a human donor with multiple sclerosis. Each CDR3 is given with its conserved first and last residue. Fields, in order: V gene, CDR3 protein.

TRBV7-2	CASSLGHLSRAGLNTEAFF
TRBV27	CASSLSGANYGYTF
TRBV2	CASIIRGNTEAFF
TRBV21-1	CASSPSGQEQYF
TRBV5-6	CASMGVNYGYTF
TRBV4-2	CASSQEFRGNTIYF
TRBV27	CASRGLNSGNTIYF
TRBV7-9	CASSIRNTEAFF
TRBV5-1	CASSLVPDGQMTGELFF
TRBV14	CASSQNGGNTEAFF
TRBV24-1	CATSDSGQMKFANTGELFF
TRBV19	CASSILGRRELFF
TRBV7-2	CASSLGYAETQYF
TRBV29-1	CSALTSGWVNEQFF
TRBV6-2/TRBV6-3	CASSYSRAGGTEAFF
TRBV2	CASSEHRRSGANVLTF
TRBV12-3/TRBV12-4	CASSRLGRHGYTF
TRBV3-1	CASSNAPQVNTEAFF
TRBV7-9	CASRPGTGVFDTEAFF
TRBV19	CATARVNTEAFF
TRBV12-3/TRBV12-4	CASSPQGAGQPQHF
TRBV18	CASSPRARGGSGNTIYF